A single TCR beta chain is shown here with its context. The antigen this receptor binds is unknown. No much larger clone exists at a distance of one base, and base qualities are not known. The immunoSEQ Assay, a bias-controlled multiplex PCR, was used to amplify TCRbeta CDR3 regions from genomic DNA. The paper's processing steps were these. Within the assay, amplification of reference gene primers was used to estimate how many nucleated cells each sample contained. Sequence reads were collapsed and filtered to measure the absolute abundance of every unique TCRbeta CDR3 rearrangement. For each sample, productive Simpson clonality was calculated by taking the square root of Simpson's diversity index across productive rearrangements. Sourced from immuneACCESS, this table was stored by TCRdb with only in-frame sequences that have V and J called. A share of the clones is absent; for the studies checked, an unresolved V gene accounts for under half, and the remainder has no known explanation. Clone size and V and J calls were adopted from that table, with D and trimming inferred from the DNA. Across this sample there are approximately 250,000 clones, with approximately 84% seen only once. The biggest ten clones account for approximately 16% of the sample.

This sample stems from a study of blood T cell repertoires in COVID-19 (dated by TCRdb to the early 2020s). With respect to the entire study: Samples covering the acute and convalescent phases of COVID-19 were provided by collaborators in the United States, Italy and Spain. The prospective study material was composed of cDNA or gDNA derived from T cells, B-cell-depleted T cells, or PBMCs. The dataset comprised deeply sampled blood TCRbeta repertoires from subjects exposed to, actively infected with, or recovered from COVID-19. A freely available public database, intended as a resource for researchers studying the immune response to SARS-CoV-2, is where the repertoires were released. The samples were drawn from the first 160 participants of the ongoing ImmuneRACE study and from some 1,300 subjects provided by 6 global collaborators. Sample metadata almost always included a de-identified subject ID, COVID-19 status, age in years and sex. HLA class I and class II types, where available, came from metadata supplied by the sample provider rather than from assay-based typing.

The paper as a whole reports these results and caveats: How much clinical and demographic metadata was included differed by source and by participant, and the metadata was provided uncurated.

Participants in the prospective study were aged roughly 18 to 89 years, lived in over 20 United States geographic areas, and enrolled through a virtual design. Cohort assignment in the prospective study relied on participant-reported clinical history from a screening survey and a study questionnaire. Recovered participants in ImmuneRACE Cohort 3 were defined by two consecutive negative NP/OP PCR tests, clearance by a healthcare professional, or resolution of symptoms. Mobile phlebotomists in the prospective study collected whole blood, serum and a nasopharyngeal or oropharyngeal swab from every participant. Additional blood draws and questionnaires over a 2-month period could optionally be provided by prospective study participants. Blood samples from the prospective study were shipped frozen or at room temperature prior to DNA extraction. This clonotype originated in a man aged 35 to 55 who had recovered from COVID-19. Specimen: PBMCs or T cells enriched from blood (not recorded which).

The DNA is TGTGCCAGCACCTTCCAGGGCGGGGAGCTGTTTTTT. Its coded protein is CASTFQGGELFF. Recombination linked TRBV7-9 to TRBJ2-2; TRBD1 could be the D gene, as 5 bases match. The germline V gene (reference sequence) yields SEHNR for CDR1 and FQNEAQ for CDR2. V and J lose 7 bases and 7 bases, and a span of 10 bases separates them. The CDR3 covers 12 residues, taking in both the cysteine and the phenylalanine. The DNA shown is the 36-base CDR3, in frame from base 1.